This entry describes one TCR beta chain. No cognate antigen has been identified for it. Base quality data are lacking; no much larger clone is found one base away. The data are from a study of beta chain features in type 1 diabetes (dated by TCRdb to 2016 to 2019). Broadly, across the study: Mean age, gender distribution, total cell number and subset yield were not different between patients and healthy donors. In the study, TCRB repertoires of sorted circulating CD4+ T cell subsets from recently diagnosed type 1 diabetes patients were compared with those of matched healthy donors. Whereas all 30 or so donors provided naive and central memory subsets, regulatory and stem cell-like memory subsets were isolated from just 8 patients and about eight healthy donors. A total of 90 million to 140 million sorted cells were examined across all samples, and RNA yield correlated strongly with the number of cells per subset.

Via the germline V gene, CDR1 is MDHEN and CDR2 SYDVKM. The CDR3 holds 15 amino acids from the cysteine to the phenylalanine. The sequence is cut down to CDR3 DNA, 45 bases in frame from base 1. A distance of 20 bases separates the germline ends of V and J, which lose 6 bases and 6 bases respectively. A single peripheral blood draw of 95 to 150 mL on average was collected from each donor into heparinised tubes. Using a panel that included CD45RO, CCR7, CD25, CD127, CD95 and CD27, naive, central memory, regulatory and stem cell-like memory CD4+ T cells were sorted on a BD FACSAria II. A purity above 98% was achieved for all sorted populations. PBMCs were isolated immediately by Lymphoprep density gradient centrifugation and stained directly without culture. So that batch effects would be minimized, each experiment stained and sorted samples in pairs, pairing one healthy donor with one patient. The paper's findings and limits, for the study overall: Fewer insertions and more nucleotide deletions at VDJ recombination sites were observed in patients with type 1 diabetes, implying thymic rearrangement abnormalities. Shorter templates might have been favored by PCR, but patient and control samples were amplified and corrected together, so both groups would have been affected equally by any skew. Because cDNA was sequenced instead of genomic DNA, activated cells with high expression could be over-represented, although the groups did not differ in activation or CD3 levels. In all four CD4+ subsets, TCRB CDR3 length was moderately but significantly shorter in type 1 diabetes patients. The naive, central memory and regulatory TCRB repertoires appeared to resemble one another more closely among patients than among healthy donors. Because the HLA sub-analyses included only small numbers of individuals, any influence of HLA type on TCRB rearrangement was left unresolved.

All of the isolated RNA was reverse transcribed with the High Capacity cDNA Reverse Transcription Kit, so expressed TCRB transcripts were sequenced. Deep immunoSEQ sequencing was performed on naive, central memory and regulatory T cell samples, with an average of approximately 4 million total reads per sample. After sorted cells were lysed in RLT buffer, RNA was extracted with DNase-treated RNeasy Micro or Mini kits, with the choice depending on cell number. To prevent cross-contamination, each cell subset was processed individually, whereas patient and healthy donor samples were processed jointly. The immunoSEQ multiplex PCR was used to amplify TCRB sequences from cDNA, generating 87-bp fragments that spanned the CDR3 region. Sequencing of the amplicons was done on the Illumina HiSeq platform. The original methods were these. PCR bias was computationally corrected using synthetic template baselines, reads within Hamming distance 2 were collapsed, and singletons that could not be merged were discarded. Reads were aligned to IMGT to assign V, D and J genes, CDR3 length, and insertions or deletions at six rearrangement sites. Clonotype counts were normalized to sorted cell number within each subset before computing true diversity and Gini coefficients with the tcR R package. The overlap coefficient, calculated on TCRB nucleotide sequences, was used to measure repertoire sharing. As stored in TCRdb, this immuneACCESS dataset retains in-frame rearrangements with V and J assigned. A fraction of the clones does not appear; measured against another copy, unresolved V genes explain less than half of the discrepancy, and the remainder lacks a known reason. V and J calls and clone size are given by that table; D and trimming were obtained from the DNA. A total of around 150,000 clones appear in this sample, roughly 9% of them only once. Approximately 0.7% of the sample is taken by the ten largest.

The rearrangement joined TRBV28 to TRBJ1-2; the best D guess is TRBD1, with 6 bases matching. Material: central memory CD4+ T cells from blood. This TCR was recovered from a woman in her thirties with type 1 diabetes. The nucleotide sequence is TGTGCCAGCAGCCCCACCGGGGGGCGGTGGGATGGCTACACCTTC. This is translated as CASSPTGGRWDGYTF.